The 17 T cell receptor beta chains below come from one sample, sequenced in a study of PD-L1 blockade in urothelial cancer (dated by TCRdb to 2016 to 2017). Reading the label with the study, this specimen's time point is: pretreatment peripheral blood. Receptor amplification or capture employed the immunoSEQ multiplex PCR assay. The clones in this table, taken by TCRdb from immuneACCESS, are in-frame only. Not every clone is retained; where verified, under half of the shortfall comes from an unresolved V gene, and the cause of the rest is unknown. A total of about 52,000 clones appear in this sample, 84% of them only once. 1% to 1.5% of the sample is in the top ten clones. This sample comprised PBMCs, obtained around atezolizumab (anti-PD-L1) treatment. All receptors derive from a man aged 50-59 years with urothelial cancer.

The CDR3 is CASSVDRNVDTQYF. CDR3 nucleotides: TGTGCCAGCAGTGTGGACAGGAATGTAGATACGCAGTATTTT. The genes are TRBV6-1 and TRBJ2-3; 7 bases are shared with TRBD1. Trimming at V came to 4 bases and at J to 5 bases, leaving 6 bases not matched to a gene. The length of the CDR3 is 14 residues. Germline CDR1 reads MNHNS; CDR2 reads SASEGT.

The rearrangement uses TRBV9 and TRBJ1-2, with TRBD1 identical over 8 bases. The length of the CDR3 is 14 residues. Germline lookup yields CDR1 SGDLS and CDR2 YYNGEE. With V trimmed by 3 bases and J by 4 bases, 5 bases remained unmatched. CDR3 DNA sequence: TGTGCCAGCAGCGAAGGACAGGGCAGCTATGGCTACACCTTC. It codes for CASSEGQGSYGYTF. Together with reference TRBV9 and TRBJ1-2, the CDR3 gives the full variable domain: DSGVTQTPKHLITATGQRVTLRCSPRSGDLSVYWYQQSLDQGLQFLIQYYNGEERAKGNILERFSAQQFPDLHSELNLSSLELGDSALYFCASSEGQGSYGYTFGSGTRLTVV.

V gene TRBV27 combines with J gene TRBJ1-2; a weak D match, TRBD1 (6 bases). CDR3 length equals 15 residues. Germline V lookup: CDR1 MNHEY, CDR2 SMNVEV (reference sequence). Trimming removed 7 bases from V and 5 bases from J, with 20 bases in between. The CDR3 region has the DNA TGTGCCAGCACCCCGGACGGAGCAGGGGTTTATGGCTACACCTTC. Its translation: CASTPDGAGVYGYTF.

V is TRBV6-1 and J is TRBJ2-2, with TRBD1 identical over 7 bases. After removal of 6 bases from V and 2 bases from J, the junction contained 6 bases not matched to a gene. Germline assignment: CDR1 MNHNS and CDR2 SASEGT. This CDR3 is 15 amino acids long. The CDR3 sequence: CASSAGTANTGELFF. The CDR3 DNA follows: TGTGCCAGCAGCGCCGGGACAGCTAACACCGGGGAGCTGTTTTTT.

The CDR3 coding sequence is TGTGCCAGCAGCTCCGGACTAGCGGGGGGGCGGGAGACCCAGTACTTC. Its translation: CASSSGLAGGRETQYF. This chain uses TRBV7-3 with TRBJ2-5, with TRBD2 matching over 15 bases. The CDR3 has 16 residues. Germline CDR1 reads SGHTA; CDR2 reads FQGTGA. The ends lost 4 bases at V and 5 bases at J; junction bases unmatched: 5.

J is TRBJ1-6 and V is TRBV11-2; the match to TRBD1 covers 9 bases. J was trimmed by 9 bases and V by 6 bases; bases with no gene match: 12. Germline V gene sequence: CDR1 SGHAT, CDR2 FQNNGV. This CDR3 has 16 amino acids. CDR3 residues: CASRPLTGQGGSPLHF. Here the CDR3 DNA reads TGTGCCAGCAGGCCCCTGACGGGACAGGGAGGTTCACCCCTCCACTTT.

The chain carries TRBV18 and TRBJ2-3; D call uncertain. Per germline, CDR1 KGHSH and CDR2 LQKENI. Trimming shortened V by 2 bases and J by 2 bases, and 14 bases separated the two germline ends. The CDR3 extends over 16 amino acids. CDR3 amino acids: CASSPSGAGNTDTQYF. The CDR3 DNA follows: TGTGCCAGCTCACCATCCGGTGCAGGCAACACAGATACGCAGTATTTT.

This clone was counted between two and nine times. This chain joins TRBV6-1 and TRBJ1-1; D remains ambiguous. V lost 2 bases to trimming and J lost 6 bases, with 13 bases between them. Germline loops: CDR1 MNHNS, CDR2 SASEGT. CDR3 size: 14 residues. The CDR3 loop is CASSEKGSQAEAFF. DNA for the CDR3: TGTGCCAGCAGTGAAAAAGGGAGTCAGGCTGAAGCTTTCTTT.

The CDR3 loop is CASSLTGNYGYTF. CDR3 coding DNA: TGTGCCAGCAGTTTAACAGGGAACTATGGCTACACCTTC. V gene TRBV27 combines with J gene TRBJ1-2; tentative D call: TRBD1 (6 bases). Between the trimmed V and J ends, which lost 2 bases and 2 bases, there was a span of 6 bases. Germline loops: CDR1 MNHEY, CDR2 SMNVEV (reference sequence). The CDR3 has 13 amino acids.

J is TRBJ2-2 and V is TRBV11-2; a possible D gene is TRBD1 (6 bases). The germline V gene encodes CDR1 SGHAT and CDR2 FQNNGV. The CDR3 runs 15 residues. V was trimmed by 5 bases and J by 1 base, leaving 11 bases between them. CDR3 bases: TGTGCCAGCAGCATAACGACAGGGAACACCGGGGAGCTGTTTTTT. It translates to CASSITTGNTGELFF. The variable domain in full, completed from reference TRBV11-2 and TRBJ2-2, reads EAGVAQSPRYKIIEKRQSVAFWCNPISGHATLYWYQQILGQGPKLLIQFQNNGVVDDSQLPKDRFSAERLKGVDSTLKIQPAKLEDSAVYLCASSITTGNTGELFFGEGSRLTVL.

J is TRBJ2-1 and V is TRBV7-9, with 7 bases identical to TRBD1. The CDR3 covers 16 residues. The V and J ends lost 5 bases and 0 bases, in that order; junction bases with no gene match: 7. Germline V gene sequence: CDR1 SEHNR, CDR2 FQNEAQ (reference sequence). This CDR3 reads CASSPWDRSSYNEQFF. CDR3 in DNA: TGTGCCAGCAGCCCCTGGGACAGAAGCTCCTACAATGAGCAGTTCTTC.

This chain uses TRBV27 with TRBJ2-1; TRBD2 agrees at 7 bases. V shed 8 bases and J 0 bases; nucleotides not matched to a gene: 1. This CDR3 comprises 13 residues. Germline V gene lookup returns CDR1 MNHEY and CDR2 SMNVEV (reference sequence). The CDR3 sequence is CASWTSSYNEQFF. The CDR3 nucleotides are TGTGCCAGCTGGACTAGCTCCTACAATGAGCAGTTCTTC.

The genes are TRBV5-1 and TRBJ1-1, with D possibly being TRBD1 (6 bases). The germline gives CDR1 SGHRS, CDR2 YFSETQ. The CDR3 runs to 16 residues. V lost 5 bases, J lost 4 bases, and 21 bases lay in between. The CDR3 region is CASRVTGKGLVTEAFF. CDR3 nucleotides: TGCGCCAGCAGAGTAACAGGGAAAGGATTAGTCACTGAAGCTTTCTTT.

This clone was counted a few times. This chain uses TRBV6-5 with TRBJ1-2, with unresolved D. This CDR3 comprises 15 residues. Trimming took off 6 bases at V and 3 bases at J, with 17 bases between the two ends. Per the germline V gene, CDR1 is MNHEY and CDR2 is SVGAGI. CDR3 coding DNA: TGTGCCAGCAGACCCCGGACCGGTAGCGACTATGGCTACACCTTC. Its protein product is CASRPRTGSDYGYTF.

The chain has TRBV25-1 and TRBJ2-5; D possibly corresponds to TRBD1 (8 bases). CDR3 length: 16 amino acids. The germline V gene has CDR1 MGHDK and CDR2 SYGVNS. Trimming shortened V by 2 bases and J by 2 bases, and 15 bases separated the two germline ends. The CDR3 coding sequence is TGTGCCAGCAGTGAAAGCGGGACAGGTTCTCAAGAGACCCAGTACTTC. This translates into CASSESGTGSQETQYF.

The V and J genes are TRBV30 and TRBJ1-5; D remains unclear. CDR1 and CDR2 from the germline V gene are GTSNPN and SVGIG (reference sequence). The CDR3 runs to 12 residues. V lost 3 bases to trimming and J lost 0 bases, with 3 bases between them. For the CDR3, the DNA is TGTGCCTGGAGCTATAGCAATCAGCCCCAGCATTTT. Amino acid sequence: CAWSYSNQPQHF.

This sequence joins TRBV29-1 and TRBJ2-7; maybe TRBD2 (5 bases). The germline CDR1 and CDR2 sequences are SQVTM and ANQGSEA. The CDR3 has 15 amino acids. V was shortened by 0 bases and J by 4 bases, with 16 bases between the two germline ends. CDR3 DNA: TGCAGCGTTGAAGACCGGAGGTGGGGTAGGTACGAGCAGTACTTC. It yields the protein CSVEDRRWGRYEQYF.